This T cell receptor beta chain was retrieved from a study of T cells in Graves' hyperthyroidism and ophthalmopathy. Study results and limitations: Most thyroid clonotypes expanded above 0.001 were also detected in blood.

The CDR3 runs 14 residues. Germline CDR1 and CDR2: DFQATT and SNEGSKA (reference sequence). The ends were cut back, 3 bases at V and 1 base at J, with 11 bases in the middle. This clonotype was recorded at least ten times. Its specificity is unknown. RNA transcripts gave rise to amplified TCR beta CDR3 regions. First-round RT-PCR targeting the TCR CDR3 was performed with the HTBI primer set. TCRdb processed the multiplex PCR reads anew with MiXCR; each CDR3 protein has one entry. The sample lists tens of thousands of distinct CDR3 sequences; about 54% were seen once. The V call is TRBV20-1, the J call TRBJ2-3, with D possibly being TRBD2 (6 bases). Specimen: peripheral blood or thyroid tissue (not recorded which). The origin of this receptor is a man younger than 30 with Graves' hyperthyroidism. The CDR3 sequence is CSASQSGGTDTQYF. In nucleotides, the CDR3 is TGCAGTGCTAGTCAATCGGGGGGCACAGATACGCAGTATTTT.